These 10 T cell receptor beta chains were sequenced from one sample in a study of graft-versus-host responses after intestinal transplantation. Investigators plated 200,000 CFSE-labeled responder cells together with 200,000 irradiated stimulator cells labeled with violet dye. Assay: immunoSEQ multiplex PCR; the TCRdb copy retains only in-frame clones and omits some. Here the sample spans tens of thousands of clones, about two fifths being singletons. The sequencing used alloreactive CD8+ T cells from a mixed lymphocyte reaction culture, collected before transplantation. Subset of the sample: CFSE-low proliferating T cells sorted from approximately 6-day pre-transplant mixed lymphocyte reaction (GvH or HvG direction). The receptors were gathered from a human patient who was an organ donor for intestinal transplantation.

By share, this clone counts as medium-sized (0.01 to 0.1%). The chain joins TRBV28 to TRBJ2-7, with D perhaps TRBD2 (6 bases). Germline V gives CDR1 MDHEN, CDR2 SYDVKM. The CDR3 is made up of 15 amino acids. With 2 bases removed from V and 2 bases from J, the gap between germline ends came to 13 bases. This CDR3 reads CASSLVAGRPYEQYF. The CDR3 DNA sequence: TGTGCCAGCAGTTTAGTGGCAGGGAGGCCCTACGAGCAGTACTTC.

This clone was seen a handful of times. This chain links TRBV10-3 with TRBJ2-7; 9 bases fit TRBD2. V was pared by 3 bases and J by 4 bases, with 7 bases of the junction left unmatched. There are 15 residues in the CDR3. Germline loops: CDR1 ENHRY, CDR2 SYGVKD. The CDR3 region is CAISDPTSGPYEQYF. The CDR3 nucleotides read TGTGCCATCAGTGACCCGACTAGCGGTCCTTACGAGCAGTACTTC.

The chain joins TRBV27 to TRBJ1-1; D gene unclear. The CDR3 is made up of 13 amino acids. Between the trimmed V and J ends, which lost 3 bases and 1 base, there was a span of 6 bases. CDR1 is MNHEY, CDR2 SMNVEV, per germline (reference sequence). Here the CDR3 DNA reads TGTGCCAGCAGTTTCTATCAGAACACTGAAGCTTTCTTT. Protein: CASSFYQNTEAFF.

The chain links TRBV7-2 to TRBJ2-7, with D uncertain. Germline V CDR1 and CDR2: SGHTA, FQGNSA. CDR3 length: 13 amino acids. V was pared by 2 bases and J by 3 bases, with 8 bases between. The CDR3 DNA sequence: TGTGCCAGCAGCTTAAGGCCAGTCTACGAGCAGTACTTC. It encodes CASSLRPVYEQYF.

The CDR3 DNA reads as TGCGCCAGCAGCCAAGATACAGGGGGCTACAATGAGCAGTTCTTC. As protein: CASSQDTGGYNEQFF. The chain uses TRBV4-1 and TRBJ2-1, with 8 bases identical to TRBD1. V dropped 0 bases and J dropped 3; count of bases not matched to a gene: 1. The length of the CDR3 is 15 residues. Germline loops: CDR1 MGHRA, CDR2 YSYEKL.

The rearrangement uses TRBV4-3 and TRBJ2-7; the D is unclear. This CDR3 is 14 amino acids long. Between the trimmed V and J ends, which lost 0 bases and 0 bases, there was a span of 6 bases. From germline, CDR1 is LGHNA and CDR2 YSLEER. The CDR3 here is CASSQEAFSYEQYF. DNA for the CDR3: TGCGCCAGCAGCCAAGAGGCATTCTCCTACGAGCAGTACTTC.

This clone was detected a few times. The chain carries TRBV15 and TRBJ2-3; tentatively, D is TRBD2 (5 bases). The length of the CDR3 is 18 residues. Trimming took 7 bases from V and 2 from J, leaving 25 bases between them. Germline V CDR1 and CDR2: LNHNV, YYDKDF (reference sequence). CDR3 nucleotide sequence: TGTGCCACCACCAGTACTAGATCCGGGCTTTACCTCACAGATACGCAGTATTTT. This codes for CATTSTRSGLYLTDTQYF.

CDR3 DNA sequence: TGTGCCAGCTCACAGGGGGCCGGCTACGAGCAGTACTTC. This sequence encodes CASSQGAGYEQYF. The genes are TRBV11-3 and TRBJ2-7; TRBD1 matches at 9 bases. The CDR3 extends over 13 amino acids. In germline, CDR1 is SGHNT, CDR2 YENEEA. Losses at the gene ends were 8 bases for V and 3 bases for J; bases not matched to a gene: 5.

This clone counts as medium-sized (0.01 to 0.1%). CDR3 DNA: TGCGCCAGCAGCCAAGCTAGCGGCTCTGGGGCCAACGTCCTGACTTTC. It codes for CASSQASGSGANVLTF. The chain has TRBV4-3 and TRBJ2-6, with 7 bases aligning to TRBD2. The CDR3 extends over 16 amino acids. In germline, CDR1 is LGHNA, CDR2 YSLEER. Trimming at V came to 1 base and at J to 0 bases, leaving 0 bases not matched to a gene.

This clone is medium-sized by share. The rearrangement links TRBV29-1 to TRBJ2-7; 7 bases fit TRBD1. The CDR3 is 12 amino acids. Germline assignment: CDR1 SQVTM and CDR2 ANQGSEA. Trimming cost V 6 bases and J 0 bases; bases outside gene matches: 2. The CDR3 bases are TGCAGCGTGGGACAGAGCTCCTACGAGCAGTACTTC. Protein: CSVGQSSYEQYF.